Listed below are T cell receptor beta chains from one sample, sequenced in a study of T-cell reconstitution after alpha-beta-depleted transplantation in children. TCRdb called the PCR reads again in MiXCR, with one record for every CDR3 protein. The data contain about 640,000 distinct CDR3 sequences, roughly 15% of them singletons. Sample: PBMCs from the stem cell graft donor, taken from the stem cell graft. The receptors originated from a human donor who donated a stem cell graft to a child with acute myeloid leukemia. Each CDR3 is given with its conserved first and last residue. Rows give clone size only sometimes, using once, few, many, or a class for an expanded clone.

V | size | CDR3
TRBV29-1 | many | CSVALLNYTF
TRBV12-3/TRBV12-4 | . | CASSFSPGQRSGHTIYF
TRBV7-2 | . | CASSSTGLEPQHF
TRBV20-1 | few | CSATIAGGPGNEQFF
TRBV15 | few | CATSRGGGEAETQYF
TRBV24-1 | . | CATSAGGGSYNEQFF
TRBV5-1 | . | CASSQGQGVPYEQYF
TRBV12-3/TRBV12-4 | . | CASTVRQQGRIHSPEAFF
TRBV7-9 | . | CASSRPTRQGAYEQYF
TRBV12-3/TRBV12-4 | many | CASSLEGPLNTEAFF
TRBV2 | . | CASSTLAGGPDETQYF
TRBV6-5 | many | CASSYALGPAQETQYF
TRBV20-1 | many | CSAGGLAGIHESTDTQYF
TRBV5-7 | many | CASSLLDRSSGANVLTF
TRBV7-2 | . | CASSPSGGANNEQFF
TRBV20-1 | many | CSARSSGLSQPQHF
TRBV9 | many | CASSVVSGANVLTF
TRBV7-9 | many | CASSLYGRYSEAFF
TRBV9 | . | CASSPPLSGATGELFF
TRBV10-3 | many | CATGHPIPGDYNEQFF
TRBV5-1 | . | CASSLEARGLLYTF
TRBV20-1 | few | CSASSSPEAFF
TRBV20-1 | many | CSVLHTGTSGYEQYF
TRBV11-2 | . | CASSRRGQSSGANVLTF
TRBV2 | few | CASRASGGFPYEQYF
TRBV5-1 | many | CASSRGDRNTEAFF
TRBV7-9 | few | CASSAPGWGLNTEAFF
TRBV27 | few | CASRQGISGYTF
TRBV7-2 | many | CASSLHGAGPTDTQYF
TRBV7-9 | few | CATIHEAQETQYF
TRBV24-1 | few | CATSDFIGISSYNEQFF
TRBV5-1 | few | CASSQGGEDNEQFF
TRBV15 | . | CATSREGAGGELFF
TRBV6-5 | many | CASSSASGSDTEAFF
TRBV15 | many | CATSPGSRGNQPQHF
TRBV10-3 | many | CAISEIRGQWRNTGELFF
TRBV12-3/TRBV12-4 | few | CASSPRGASGGTDTQYF
TRBV24-1 | few | CATSDTDSSSQFF
TRBV4-3 | many | CASSQRQGGEQFF
TRBV29-1 | many | CSVGPGGPDTQYF
TRBV9 | . | CASSAPRDKSNTGELFF
TRBV29-1 | many | CSVGQNNQPQHF
TRBV20-1 | . | CSADPGQGNEKLFF
TRBV9 | few | CASSVAFRDEQFF
TRBV7-8 | . | CASSKVGSADGNTIYF
TRBV5-5 | many | CASSFSGTSLSTGELFF
TRBV5-1 | many | CASATGREPSIAKNIQYF
TRBV13 | many | CASSLGHNEQFF
TRBV9 | . | CASSSPTSVAYNEQFF
TRBV7-2 | . | CASSPQRAMADTQYF
TRBV5-1 | few | CASSLAALGQGRNEQFF
TRBV24-1 | . | CATSDNWGDEQYF
TRBV6-5 | . | CASSYKNTGPSADTQYF
TRBV12-3/TRBV12-4 | many | CASSLSRGGGYTF
TRBV21-1 | . | CASSKIRGYSYNSPLHF
TRBV5-5 | many | CASSRIIGVNEQFF
TRBV10-3 | many | CAISESGQPLNTEAFF